The T cell receptor (beta chain) under discussion was sequenced for a study of control samples from healthy donors and cancer patients. Unmatched junction bases numbered 8, after V lost 2 bases and J lost 5 bases. CDR1 and CDR2 from the germline V gene are LGHDT and YNNKEL (reference sequence). The CDR3 has 15 amino acids. TCRdb keeps only in-frame clones here, not all; method: immunoSEQ multiplex PCR. The sample has just under 75,000 clones, more than 85% seen once; the top ten hold just under 4%. The sequencing input was blood. The source of this sequence is a woman aged 45 to 65 in good health. The chain recombines TRBV3-1 (or the pseudogene TRBV3-2) with TRBJ1-2; 7 nucleotides match TRBD1. The CDR3 nucleotides are TGTGCCAGCAGCCAAAGTCCGGGACAGCCTTATGGCTACACCTTC. Translated: CASSQSPGQPYGYTF.